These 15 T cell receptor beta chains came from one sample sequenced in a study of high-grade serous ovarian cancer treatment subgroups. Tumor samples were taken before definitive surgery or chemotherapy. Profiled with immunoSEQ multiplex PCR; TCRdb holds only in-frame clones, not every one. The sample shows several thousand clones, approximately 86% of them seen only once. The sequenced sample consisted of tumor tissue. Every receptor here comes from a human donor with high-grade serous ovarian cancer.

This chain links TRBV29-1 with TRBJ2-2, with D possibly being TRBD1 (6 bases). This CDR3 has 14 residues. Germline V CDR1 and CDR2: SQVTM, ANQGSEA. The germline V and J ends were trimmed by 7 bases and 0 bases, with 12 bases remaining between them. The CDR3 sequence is CSALDRTNTGELFF. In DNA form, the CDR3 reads TGCAGCGCCTTGGACAGAACGAACACCGGGGAGCTGTTTTTT.

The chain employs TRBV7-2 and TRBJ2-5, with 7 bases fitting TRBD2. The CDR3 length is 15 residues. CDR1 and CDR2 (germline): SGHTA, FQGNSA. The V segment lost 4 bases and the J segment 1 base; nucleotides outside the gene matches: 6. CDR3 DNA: TGTGCCAGCAGCTCCTCAGCGGGGCCCCAAGAGACCCAGTACTTC. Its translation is CASSSSAGPQETQYF.

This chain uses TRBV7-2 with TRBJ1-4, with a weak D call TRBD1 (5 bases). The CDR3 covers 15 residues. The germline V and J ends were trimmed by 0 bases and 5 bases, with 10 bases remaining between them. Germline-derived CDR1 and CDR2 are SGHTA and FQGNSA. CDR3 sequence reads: CASSLAGTSNEKLFF. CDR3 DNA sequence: TGTGCCAGCAGCTTAGCCGGGACCTCCAATGAAAAACTGTTTTTT.

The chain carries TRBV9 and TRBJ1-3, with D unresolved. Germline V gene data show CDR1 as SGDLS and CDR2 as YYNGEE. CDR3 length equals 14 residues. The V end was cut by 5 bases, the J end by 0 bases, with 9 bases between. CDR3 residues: CASSFQDSGNTIYF. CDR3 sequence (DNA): TGTGCCAGCAGTTTCCAGGACTCTGGAAACACCATATATTTT.

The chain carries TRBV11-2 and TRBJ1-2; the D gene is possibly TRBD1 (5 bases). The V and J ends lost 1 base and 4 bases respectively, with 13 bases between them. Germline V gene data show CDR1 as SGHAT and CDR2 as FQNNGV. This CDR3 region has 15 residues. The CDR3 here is CASSLGGGEIYGYTF. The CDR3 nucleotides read TGTGCCAGCAGCTTAGGGGGCGGGGAAATCTATGGCTACACCTTC.

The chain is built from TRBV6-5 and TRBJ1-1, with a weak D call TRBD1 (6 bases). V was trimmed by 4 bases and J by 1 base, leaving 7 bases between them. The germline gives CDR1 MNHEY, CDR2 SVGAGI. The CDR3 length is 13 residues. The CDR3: CASSWGQNTEAFF. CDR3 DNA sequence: TGTGCCAGCAGTTGGGGGCAGAACACTGAAGCTTTCTTT.

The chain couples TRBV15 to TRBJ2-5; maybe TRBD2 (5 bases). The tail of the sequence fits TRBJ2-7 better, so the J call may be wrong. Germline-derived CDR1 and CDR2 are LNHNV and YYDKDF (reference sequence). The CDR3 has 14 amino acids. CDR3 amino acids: CATSRDTRDYEQYF. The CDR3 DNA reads TGTGCCACCAGCAGAGATACACGGGACTACGAGCAGTACTTC.

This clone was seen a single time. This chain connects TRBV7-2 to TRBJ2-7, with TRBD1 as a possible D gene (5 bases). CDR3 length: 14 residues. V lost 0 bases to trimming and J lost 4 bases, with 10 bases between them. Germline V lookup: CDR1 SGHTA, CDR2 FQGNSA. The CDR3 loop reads CASSLAPGRYEQYF. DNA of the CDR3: TGTGCCAGCAGCTTAGCCCCAGGGCGTTACGAGCAGTACTTC. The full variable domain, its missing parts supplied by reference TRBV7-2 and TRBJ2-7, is GAGVSQSPSNKVTEKGKDVELRCDPISGHTALYWYRQSLGQGLEFLIYFQGNSAPDKSGLPSDRFSAERTGGSVSTLTIQRTQQEDSAVYLCASSLAPGRYEQYFGPGTRLTVT.

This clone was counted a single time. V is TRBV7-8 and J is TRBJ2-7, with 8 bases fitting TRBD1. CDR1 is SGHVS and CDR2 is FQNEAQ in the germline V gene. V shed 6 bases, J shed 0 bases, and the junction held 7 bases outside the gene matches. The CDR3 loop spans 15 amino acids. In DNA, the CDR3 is TGTGCCAGCAGATCCGGACAGGGACCCTCCTACGAGCAGTACTTC. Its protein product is CASRSGQGPSYEQYF.

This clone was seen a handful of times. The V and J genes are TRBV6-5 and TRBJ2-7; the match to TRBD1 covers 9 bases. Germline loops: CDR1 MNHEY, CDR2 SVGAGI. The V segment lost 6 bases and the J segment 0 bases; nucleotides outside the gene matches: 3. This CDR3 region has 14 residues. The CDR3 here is CASRRTGVSYEQYF. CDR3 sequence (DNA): TGTGCCAGCAGACGGACAGGGGTCTCCTACGAGCAGTACTTC.

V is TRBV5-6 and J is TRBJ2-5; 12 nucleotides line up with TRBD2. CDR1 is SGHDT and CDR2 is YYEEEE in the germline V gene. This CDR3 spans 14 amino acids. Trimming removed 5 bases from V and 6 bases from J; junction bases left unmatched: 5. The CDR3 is CASRPTSGGKTQYF. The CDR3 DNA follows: TGTGCCAGCAGACCTACTAGCGGGGGGAAGACCCAGTACTTC.

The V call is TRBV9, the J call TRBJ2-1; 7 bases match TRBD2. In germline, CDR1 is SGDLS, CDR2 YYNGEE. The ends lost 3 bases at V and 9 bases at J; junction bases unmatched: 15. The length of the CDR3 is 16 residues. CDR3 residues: CASSALAASGEVEQFF. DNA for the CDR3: TGTGCCAGCAGCGCCCTAGCGGCCAGCGGGGAGGTTGAGCAGTTCTTC.

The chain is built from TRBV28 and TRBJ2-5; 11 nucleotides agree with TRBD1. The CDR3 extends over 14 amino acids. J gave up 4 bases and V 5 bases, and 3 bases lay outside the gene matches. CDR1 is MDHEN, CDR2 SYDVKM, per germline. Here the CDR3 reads CASSTGQGAETQYF. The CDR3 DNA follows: TGTGCCAGCAGTACAGGACAGGGGGCAGAGACCCAGTACTTC.

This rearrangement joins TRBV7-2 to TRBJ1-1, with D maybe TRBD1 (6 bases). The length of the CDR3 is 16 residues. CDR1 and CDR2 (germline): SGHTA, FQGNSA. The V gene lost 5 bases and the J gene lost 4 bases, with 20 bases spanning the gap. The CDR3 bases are TGTGCCAGCAGCCCCAAGCCCGCAGGGGAGGGCACTGAAGCTTTCTTT. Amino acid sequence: CASSPKPAGEGTEAFF.

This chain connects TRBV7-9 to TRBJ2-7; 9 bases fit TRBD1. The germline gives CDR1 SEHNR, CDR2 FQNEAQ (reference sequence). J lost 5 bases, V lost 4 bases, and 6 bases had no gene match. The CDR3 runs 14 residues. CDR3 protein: CASSSGQGSHEQYF. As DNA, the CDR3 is TGTGCCAGCAGCTCCGGACAGGGGAGCCACGAGCAGTACTTC.